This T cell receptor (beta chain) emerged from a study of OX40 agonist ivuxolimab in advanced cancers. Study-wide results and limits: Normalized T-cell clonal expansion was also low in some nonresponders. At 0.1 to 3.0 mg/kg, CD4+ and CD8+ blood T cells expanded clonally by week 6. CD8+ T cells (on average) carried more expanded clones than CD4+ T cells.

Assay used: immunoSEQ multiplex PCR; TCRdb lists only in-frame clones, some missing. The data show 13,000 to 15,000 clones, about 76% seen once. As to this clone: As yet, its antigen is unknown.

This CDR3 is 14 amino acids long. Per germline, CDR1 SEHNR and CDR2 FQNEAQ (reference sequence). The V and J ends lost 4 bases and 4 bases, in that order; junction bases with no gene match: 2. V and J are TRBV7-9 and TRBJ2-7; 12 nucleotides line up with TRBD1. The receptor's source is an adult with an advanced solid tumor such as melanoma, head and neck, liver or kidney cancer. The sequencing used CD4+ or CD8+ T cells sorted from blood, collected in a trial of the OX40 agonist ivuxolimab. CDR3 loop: CASSSGQGAYEQYF. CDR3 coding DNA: TGTGCCAGCAGCTCGGGACAGGGGGCATACGAGCAGTACTTC.